The T cell receptor beta chain under discussion was sequenced for a study of cytomegalovirus exposure and HLA in healthy donors. Study in general: Tens of millions of unique TCRs from HLA-typed donors made up an early data release.

Study-wide results and caveats: Productive status was seen about 87% or about 30% of the time for most TCR beta V segments in an earlier analysis. The sole available immune exposure information was CMV serostatus.

This clone has a handful of counts. Its target is not known. V trimming: 1 base; J trimming: 0 bases; junction bases outside the gene matches: 8. Germline V gene lookup returns CDR1 LNHDA and CDR2 SQIVND (reference sequence). The CDR3 spans 19 residues. PCR used 60 Vbeta primers and 13 Jbeta primers. Clones were read by immunoSEQ multiplex PCR, and TCRdb kept only the in-frame ones, dropping some. The table has roughly 52,000 clones, about 50% seen once. The sequenced material came from PBMCs. The sequence was collected from a human donor in good health. This chain connects TRBV19 to TRBJ2-1; 11 bases are shared with TRBD2. CDR3 residues: CASSIVLAGGRSSYNEQFF. Here the CDR3 DNA reads TGTGCCAGTAGTATAGTTCTAGCGGGGGGTCGGAGCTCCTACAATGAGCAGTTCTTC.